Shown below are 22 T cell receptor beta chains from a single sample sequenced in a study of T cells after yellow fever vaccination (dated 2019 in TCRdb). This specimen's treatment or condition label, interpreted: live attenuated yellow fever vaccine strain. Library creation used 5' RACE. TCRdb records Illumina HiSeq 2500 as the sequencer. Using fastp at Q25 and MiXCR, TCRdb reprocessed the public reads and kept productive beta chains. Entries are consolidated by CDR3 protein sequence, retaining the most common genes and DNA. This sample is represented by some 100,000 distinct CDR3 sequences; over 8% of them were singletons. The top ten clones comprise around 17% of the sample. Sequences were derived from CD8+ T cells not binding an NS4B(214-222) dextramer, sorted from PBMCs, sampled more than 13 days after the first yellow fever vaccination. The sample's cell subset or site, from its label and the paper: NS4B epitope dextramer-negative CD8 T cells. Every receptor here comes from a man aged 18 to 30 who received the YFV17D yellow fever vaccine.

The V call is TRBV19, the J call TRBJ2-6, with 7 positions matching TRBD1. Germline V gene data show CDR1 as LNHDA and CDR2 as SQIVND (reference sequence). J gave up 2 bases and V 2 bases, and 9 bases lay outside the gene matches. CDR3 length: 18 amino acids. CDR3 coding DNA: TGTGCCAGTAGTATAATGGTGGCAGGGGGACCTGGGGCCAACGTCCTGACTTTC. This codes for CASSIMVAGGPGANVLTF.

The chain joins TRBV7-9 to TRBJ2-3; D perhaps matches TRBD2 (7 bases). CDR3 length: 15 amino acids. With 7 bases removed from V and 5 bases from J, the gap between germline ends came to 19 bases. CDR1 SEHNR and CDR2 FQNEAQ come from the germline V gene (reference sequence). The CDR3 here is CASTRRRGAGDTQYF. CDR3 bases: TGTGCCAGCACCCGGCGCCGGGGGGCGGGAGATACGCAGTATTTT.

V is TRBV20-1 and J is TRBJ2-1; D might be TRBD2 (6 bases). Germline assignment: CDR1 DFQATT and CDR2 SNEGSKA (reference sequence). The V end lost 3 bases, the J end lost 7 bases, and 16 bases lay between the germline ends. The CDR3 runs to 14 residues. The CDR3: CSASPRGTRNEQFF. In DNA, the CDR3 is TGCAGTGCTAGTCCTCGGGGGACGAGGAATGAGCAGTTCTTC.

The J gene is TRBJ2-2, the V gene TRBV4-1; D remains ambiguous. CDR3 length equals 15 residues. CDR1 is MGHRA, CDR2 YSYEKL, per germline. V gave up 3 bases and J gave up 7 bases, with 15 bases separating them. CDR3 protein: CASSHFRVADGELFF. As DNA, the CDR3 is TGCGCCAGCAGCCATTTCCGGGTGGCGGACGGGGAGCTGTTTTTT.

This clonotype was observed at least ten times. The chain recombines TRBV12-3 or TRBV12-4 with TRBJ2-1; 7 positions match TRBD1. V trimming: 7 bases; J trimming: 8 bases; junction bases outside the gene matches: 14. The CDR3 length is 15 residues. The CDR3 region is CASIPPGQLFDEQFF. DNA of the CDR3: TGTGCCAGCATCCCTCCGGGACAGCTTTTCGATGAGCAGTTCTTC.

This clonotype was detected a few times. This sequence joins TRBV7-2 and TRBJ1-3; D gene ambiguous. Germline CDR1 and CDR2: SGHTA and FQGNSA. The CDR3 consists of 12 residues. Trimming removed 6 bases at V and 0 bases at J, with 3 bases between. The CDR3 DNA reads TGTGCCAGCAGAATCTCTGGAAACACCATATATTTT. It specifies CASRISGNTIYF.

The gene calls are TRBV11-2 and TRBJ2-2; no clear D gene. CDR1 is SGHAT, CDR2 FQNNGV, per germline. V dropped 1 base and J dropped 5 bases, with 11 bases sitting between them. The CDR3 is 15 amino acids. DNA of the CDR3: TGTGCCAGCAGCTTAGTAGTGTTCTCTACCGGGGAGCTGTTTTTT. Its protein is CASSLVVFSTGELFF. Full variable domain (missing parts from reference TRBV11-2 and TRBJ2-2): EAGVAQSPRYKIIEKRQSVAFWCNPISGHATLYWYQQILGQGPKLLIQFQNNGVVDDSQLPKDRFSAERLKGVDSTLKIQPAKLEDSAVYLCASSLVVFSTGELFFGEGSRLTVL.

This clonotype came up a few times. The CDR3 spells CASSQDQAGGNGYTF. CDR3 DNA sequence: TGCGCCAGCAGCCAAGACCAAGCAGGCGGGAATGGCTACACCTTC. J is TRBJ1-2 and V is TRBV4-3; D is ambiguous. V was cut by 0 bases and J by 6 bases, with 14 bases left in between. CDR3 length: 15 amino acids. CDR1 LGHNA and CDR2 YSLEER come from the germline V gene.

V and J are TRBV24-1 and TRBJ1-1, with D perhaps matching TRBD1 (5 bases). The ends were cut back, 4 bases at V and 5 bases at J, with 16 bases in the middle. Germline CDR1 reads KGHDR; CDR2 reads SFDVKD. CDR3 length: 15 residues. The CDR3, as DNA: TGTGCCACCAGTGAGCGAGCGGTAAGGGGAACTGAAGCTTTCTTT. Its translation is CATSERAVRGTEAFF.

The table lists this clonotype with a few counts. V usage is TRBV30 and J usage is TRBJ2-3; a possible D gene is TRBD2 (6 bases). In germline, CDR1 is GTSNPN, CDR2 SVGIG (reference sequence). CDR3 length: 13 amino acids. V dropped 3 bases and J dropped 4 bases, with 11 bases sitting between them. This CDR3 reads CAWSGGSPDTQYF. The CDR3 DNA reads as TGTGCCTGGAGCGGGGGTTCTCCAGATACGCAGTATTTT.

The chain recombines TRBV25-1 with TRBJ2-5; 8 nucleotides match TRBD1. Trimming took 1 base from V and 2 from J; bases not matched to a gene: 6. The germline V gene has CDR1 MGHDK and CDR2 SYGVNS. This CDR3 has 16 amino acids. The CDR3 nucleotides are TGTGCCAGCAGTGAATCCCTTCGGACAGGGCAAGAGACCCAGTACTTC. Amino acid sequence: CASSESLRTGQETQYF.

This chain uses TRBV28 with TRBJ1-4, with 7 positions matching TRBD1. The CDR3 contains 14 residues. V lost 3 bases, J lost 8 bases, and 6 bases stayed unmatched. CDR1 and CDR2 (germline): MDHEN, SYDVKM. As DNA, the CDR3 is TGTGCCAGCAGTTTTGAGGGGGCCGAAGAAAAACTGTTTTTT. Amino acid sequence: CASSFEGAEEKLFF.

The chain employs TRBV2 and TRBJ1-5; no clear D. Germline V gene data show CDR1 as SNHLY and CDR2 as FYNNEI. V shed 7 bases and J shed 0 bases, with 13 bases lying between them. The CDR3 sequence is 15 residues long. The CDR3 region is CASKDLIYSNQPQHF. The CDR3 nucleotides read TGTGCCAGCAAAGACCTTATATATAGCAATCAGCCCCAGCATTTT.

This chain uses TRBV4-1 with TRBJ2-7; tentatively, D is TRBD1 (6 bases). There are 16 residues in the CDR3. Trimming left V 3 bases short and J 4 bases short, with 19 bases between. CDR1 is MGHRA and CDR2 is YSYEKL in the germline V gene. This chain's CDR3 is CASSHVMGAEAYEQYV. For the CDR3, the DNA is TGCGCCAGCAGCCACGTTATGGGGGCCGAGGCGTACGAGCAGTACGTC.

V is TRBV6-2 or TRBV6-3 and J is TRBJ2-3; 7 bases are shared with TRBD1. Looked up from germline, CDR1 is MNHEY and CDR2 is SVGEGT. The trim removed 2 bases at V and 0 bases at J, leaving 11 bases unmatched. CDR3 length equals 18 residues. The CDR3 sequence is CASSYLLATGTSTDTQYF. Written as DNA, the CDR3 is TGTGCCAGCAGTTACCTCCTGGCGACAGGGACGAGCACAGATACGCAGTATTTT.

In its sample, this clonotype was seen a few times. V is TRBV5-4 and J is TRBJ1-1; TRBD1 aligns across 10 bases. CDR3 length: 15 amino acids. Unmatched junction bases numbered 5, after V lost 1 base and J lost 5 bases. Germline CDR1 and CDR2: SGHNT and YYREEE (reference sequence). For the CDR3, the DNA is TGTGCCAGCAGCTTGCTAGGACAGGGGGAGACTGAAGCTTTCTTT. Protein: CASSLLGQGETEAFF.

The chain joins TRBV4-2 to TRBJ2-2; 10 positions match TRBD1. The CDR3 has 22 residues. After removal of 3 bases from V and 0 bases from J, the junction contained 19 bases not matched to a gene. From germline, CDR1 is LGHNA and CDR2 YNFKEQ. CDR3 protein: CASSHPGDRGRPKFANTGELFF. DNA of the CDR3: TGTGCCAGCAGCCACCCCGGGGACAGGGGACGACCAAAATTCGCGAACACCGGGGAGCTGTTTTTT.

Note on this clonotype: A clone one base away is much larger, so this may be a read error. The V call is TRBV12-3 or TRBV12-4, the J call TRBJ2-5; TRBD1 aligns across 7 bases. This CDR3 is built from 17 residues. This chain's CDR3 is CVSSPGPLGTDQETQYF. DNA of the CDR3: TGTGTCAGCAGCCCGGGGCCTCTTGGGACAGACCAAGAGACCCAGTACTTC.

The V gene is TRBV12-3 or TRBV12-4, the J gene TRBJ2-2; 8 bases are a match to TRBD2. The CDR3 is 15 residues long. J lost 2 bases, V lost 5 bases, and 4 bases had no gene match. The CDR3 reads CASSPSGYNTGELFF. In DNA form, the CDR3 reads TGTGCCAGCAGTCCTAGCGGGTATAACACCGGGGAGCTGTTTTTT.

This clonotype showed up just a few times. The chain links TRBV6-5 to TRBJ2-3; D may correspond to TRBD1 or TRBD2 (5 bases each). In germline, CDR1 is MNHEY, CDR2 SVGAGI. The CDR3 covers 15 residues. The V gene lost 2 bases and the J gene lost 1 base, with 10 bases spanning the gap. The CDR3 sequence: CASSYRVGGTDTQYF. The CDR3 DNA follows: TGTGCCAGCAGTTACAGGGTGGGGGGCACAGATACGCAGTATTTT.

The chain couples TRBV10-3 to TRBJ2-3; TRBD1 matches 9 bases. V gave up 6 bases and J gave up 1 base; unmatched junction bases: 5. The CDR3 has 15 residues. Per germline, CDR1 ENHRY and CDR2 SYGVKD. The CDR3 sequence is CAIRQDRGRTDTQYF. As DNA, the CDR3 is TGTGCCATCAGGCAGGACAGGGGTCGCACAGATACGCAGTATTTT.

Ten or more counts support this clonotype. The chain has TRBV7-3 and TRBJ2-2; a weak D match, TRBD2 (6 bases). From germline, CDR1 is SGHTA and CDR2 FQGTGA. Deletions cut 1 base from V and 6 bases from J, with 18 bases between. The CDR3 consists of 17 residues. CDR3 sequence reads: CASSLIDSGIRPGELFF. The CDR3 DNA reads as TGTGCCAGCAGCTTAATCGATAGCGGTATCCGTCCCGGGGAGCTGTTTTTT. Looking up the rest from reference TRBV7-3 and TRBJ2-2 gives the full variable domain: GAGVSQTPSNKVTEKGKYVELRCDPISGHTALYWYRQSLGQGPEFLIYFQGTGAADDSGLPNDRFFAVRPEGSVSTLKIQRTERGDSAVYLCASSLIDSGIRPGELFFGEGSRLTVL.